One sample yielded the 18 T cell receptor beta chains listed below, sequenced in a study of CD4+ T cells in melanoma. Libraries were prepared by immunoSEQ multiplex PCR; TCRdb keeps only in-frame clonotypes and omits some of them. The sample consists of around 130,000 clones, around 90% of them appearing once. The receptors stem from a human donor with melanoma.

The gene calls are TRBV30 and TRBJ1-6, with D possibly being TRBD1 (5 bases). The CDR3 has 13 amino acids. Germline values: CDR1 GTSNPN, CDR2 SVGIG (reference sequence). Trimming took 4 bases from V and 10 from J, leaving 14 bases between them. In DNA, the CDR3 is TGTGCCTGGAATACAGGTCTCGGCTCACCCCTCCACTTT. Its protein product is CAWNTGLGSPLHF. The variable domain in full, with the rest retrieved from reference TRBV30 and TRBJ1-6, is SQTIHQWPATLVQPVGSPLSLECTVEGTSNPNLYWYRQAAGRGLQLLFYSVGIGQISSEVPQNLSASRPQDRQFILSSKKLLLSDSGFYLCAWNTGLGSPLHFGNGTRLTVT.

The chain is built from TRBV5-1 and TRBJ2-7; the match to TRBD2 covers 12 bases. The germline V gene has CDR1 SGHRS and CDR2 YFSETQ. With V trimmed by 5 bases and J by 4 bases, 10 bases remained unmatched. This CDR3 is 16 amino acids long. CDR3 protein: CASSSIPSGGGYEQYF. The CDR3 DNA sequence: TGCGCCAGCAGTTCCATCCCTAGCGGGGGGGGTTACGAGCAGTACTTC.

The chain combines TRBV11-3 with TRBJ2-1; no reliable D call. CDR1 and CDR2 from the germline V gene are SGHNT and YENEEA. The CDR3 has 14 amino acids. Trimming left V 1 base short and J 6 bases short, with 10 bases between. This chain's CDR3 is CASSLGSVTNEQFF. CDR3 DNA: TGTGCCAGCAGCTTAGGGTCAGTAACCAATGAGCAGTTCTTC.

The V gene is TRBV7-8, the J gene TRBJ2-7; D possibly corresponds to TRBD2 (5 bases). Trimming pared 0 bases from V and 6 bases from J, leaving 6 bases between. This CDR3 has 12 amino acids. The germline V gene encodes CDR1 SGHVS and CDR2 FQNEAQ. The CDR3 sequence is CASSLAGSEQYF. CDR3 DNA sequence: TGTGCCAGCAGCTTAGCGGGGAGCGAGCAGTACTTC.

This clone has just a few counts. The V call is TRBV11-3, the J call TRBJ2-1; D gene uncertain. Germline CDR1 and CDR2: SGHNT and YENEEA. This CDR3 region has 14 residues. Between the trimmed V and J ends, which lost 5 bases and 0 bases, there was a span of 8 bases. CDR3 DNA sequence: TGTGCCAGCAGCCCGGGTGGCTCCTACAATGAGCAGTTCTTC. Its translation is CASSPGGSYNEQFF.

CDR3 amino acids: CASSPRGAYNEQFF. The CDR3, as DNA: TGTGCCAGCAGTCCGCGGGGGGCGTACAATGAGCAGTTCTTC. The rearrangement uses TRBV7-8 and TRBJ2-1; 8 bases line up with TRBD2. This CDR3 comprises 14 residues. V shed 6 bases and J 4 bases; nucleotides not matched to a gene: 5. CDR1 and CDR2 (germline): SGHVS, FQNEAQ.

The chain employs TRBV18 and TRBJ1-1; 9 bases fit TRBD1. CDR1 and CDR2 from the germline V gene are KGHSH and LQKENI. J gave up 0 bases and V 3 bases, and 5 bases lay outside the gene matches. The CDR3 extends over 16 amino acids. DNA of the CDR3: TGTGCCAGCTCACCTCAACAGGGGGCAATGAACACTGAAGCTTTCTTT. Protein: CASSPQQGAMNTEAFF.

The sample holds a few counts of this clone. The chain recombines TRBV12-5 with TRBJ2-2; 9 bases fit TRBD1. With 3 bases clipped from V and 4 bases from J, the junction kept 3 bases outside the gene matches. CDR1 LGHNT and CDR2 FRNRAP come from the germline V gene. This CDR3 has 15 residues. CDR3 nucleotides: TGTGCTAGTGGTTTAGGGACAGGGCTCACCGGGGAGCTGTTTTTT. This sequence encodes CASGLGTGLTGELFF.

This rearrangement joins TRBV18 to TRBJ2-2; D may be TRBD2 (6 bases). This CDR3 has 13 amino acids. Trimming took off 3 bases at V and 5 bases at J, with 7 bases between the two ends. Germline CDR1 and CDR2: KGHSH and LQKENI. The CDR3 region has the DNA TGTGCCAGCTCACCGGGACTTACCGGGGAGCTGTTTTTT. It yields the protein CASSPGLTGELFF.

V usage is TRBV5-5 and J usage is TRBJ2-6; no reliable D call. The CDR3 has 17 residues. V was trimmed by 0 bases and J by 4 bases, leaving 14 bases between them. CDR1 and CDR2 (germline): SGHKS, YYEKEE (reference sequence). CDR3 nucleotide sequence: TGTGCCAGCAGCTTGGTTCTTCTCGGCGGAGGGGCCAACGTCCTGACTTTC. It encodes CASSLVLLGGGANVLTF.

This clone came up a few times. The rearrangement uses TRBV5-1 and TRBJ2-3, with 13 positions matching TRBD2. CDR1 is SGHRS and CDR2 is YFSETQ in the germline V gene. J lost 1 base, V lost 4 bases, and 6 bases had no gene match. The CDR3 extends over 17 amino acids. The CDR3 DNA follows: TGCGCCAGCAGCCTATGGACTAGCGGGGGCGGCACAGATACGCAGTATTTT. Translated: CASSLWTSGGGTDTQYF.

The V call is TRBV5-1, the J call TRBJ1-3, with D hard to call. Germline CDR1 reads SGHRS; CDR2 reads YFSETQ. The CDR3 length is 14 residues. V lost 3 bases, J lost 3 bases, and 10 bases lay in between. This chain's CDR3 is CASSSGHFGNTIYF. In DNA, the CDR3 is TGCGCCAGCAGCTCCGGGCACTTTGGAAACACCATATATTTT.

The chain is built from TRBV11-3 and TRBJ2-1, with D unclear. Trimming removed 1 base at V and 7 bases at J, with 11 bases between. Per the germline V gene, CDR1 is SGHNT and CDR2 is YENEEA. CDR3 length equals 14 residues. In nucleotides, the CDR3 is TGTGCCAGCAGCTTAGCCCCCCTGGCTAATGAGCAGTTCTTC. It specifies CASSLAPLANEQFF.

The rearrangement links TRBV2 to TRBJ1-1; D might be TRBD1 (6 bases). Germline V gene data show CDR1 as SNHLY and CDR2 as FYNNEI. The V end was cut by 8 bases, the J end by 5 bases, with 18 bases between. There are 14 residues in the CDR3. The CDR3 sequence: CASVQGYPGTEAFF. The CDR3 DNA reads as TGTGCCAGCGTGCAGGGGTATCCAGGAACTGAAGCTTTCTTT.

Here the CDR3 reads CASSLFFAGQTTDTQYF. In DNA form, the CDR3 reads TGTGCCAGCAGCTTGTTCTTTGCCGGTCAAACAACAGATACGCAGTATTTT. The chain couples TRBV5-6 to TRBJ2-3, with D unclear. Germline CDR1 SGHDT, CDR2 YYEEEE. V was cut by 1 base and J by 3 bases, with 18 bases left in between. The CDR3 totals 17 residues.

The V gene is TRBV6-6, the J gene TRBJ2-1, with 13 positions matching TRBD2. The V gene's germline CDR1 is MNHNY and CDR2 SVGAGI (reference sequence). The CDR3 runs 15 residues. The V segment lost 6 bases and the J segment 4 bases; nucleotides outside the gene matches: 3. The DNA for the CDR3 is TGTGCCAGCAGCCCGGGACTAGCGGGGTACAATGAGCAGTTCTTC. Its translation is CASSPGLAGYNEQFF.

The chain links TRBV6-5 to TRBJ2-2; 12 positions agree with TRBD2. Germline CDR1 reads MNHEY; CDR2 reads SVGAGI. This CDR3 spans 14 amino acids. J lost 7 bases, V lost 6 bases, and 3 bases had no gene match. The CDR3 bases are TGTGCCAGCAGGCTAGCGGGGGGGAGCGGGGAGCTGTTTTTT. This encodes CASRLAGGSGELFF.

A note on this clone: Relative to the germline gene, one junction end is altered; a read error may explain this. The J gene is TRBJ2-1, the V gene TRBV6-1; D not certain. This CDR3 has 13 residues. Germline CDR1 is MNHNS and CDR2 is SASEGT. CDR3 DNA sequence: TGTGCCAGCGCCGATGGTTTGAACAATGCGCAGTTCTTC. Amino acids: CASADGLNNAQFF.